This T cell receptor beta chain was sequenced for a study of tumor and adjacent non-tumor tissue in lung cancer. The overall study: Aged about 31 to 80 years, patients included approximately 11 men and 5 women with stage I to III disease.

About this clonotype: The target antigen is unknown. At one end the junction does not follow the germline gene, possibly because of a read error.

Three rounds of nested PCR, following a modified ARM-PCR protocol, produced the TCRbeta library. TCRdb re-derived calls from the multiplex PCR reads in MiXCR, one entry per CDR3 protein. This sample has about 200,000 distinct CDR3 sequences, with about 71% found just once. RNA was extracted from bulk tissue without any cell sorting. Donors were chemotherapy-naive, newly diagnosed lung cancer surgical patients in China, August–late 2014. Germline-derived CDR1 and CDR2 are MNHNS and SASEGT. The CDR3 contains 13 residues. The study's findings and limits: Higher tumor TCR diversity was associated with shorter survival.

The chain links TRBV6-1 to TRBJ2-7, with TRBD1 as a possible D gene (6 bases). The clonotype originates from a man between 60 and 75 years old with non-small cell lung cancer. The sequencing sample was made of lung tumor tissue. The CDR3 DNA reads TGTACCAGCGGACAGAGAGGCGCCTACGAGCAGTACTTC. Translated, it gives CTSGQRGAYEQYF.